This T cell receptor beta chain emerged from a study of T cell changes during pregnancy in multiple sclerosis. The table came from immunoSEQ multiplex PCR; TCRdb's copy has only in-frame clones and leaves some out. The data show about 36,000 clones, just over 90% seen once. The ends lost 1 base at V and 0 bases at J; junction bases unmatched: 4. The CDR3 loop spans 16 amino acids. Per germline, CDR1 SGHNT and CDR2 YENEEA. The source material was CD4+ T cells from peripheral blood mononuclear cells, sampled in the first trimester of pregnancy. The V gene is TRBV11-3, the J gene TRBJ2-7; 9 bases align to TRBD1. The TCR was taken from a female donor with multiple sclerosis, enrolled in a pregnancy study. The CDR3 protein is CASSLGPGQGSYEQYF. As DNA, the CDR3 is TGTGCCAGCAGCTTAGGACCGGGACAGGGCTCCTACGAGCAGTACTTC.